This TCR beta chain emerged from a study of Ad26.COV2.S vaccination and SARS-CoV-2 variants. Clones were sequenced by immunoSEQ multiplex PCR, and TCRdb holds only the in-frame ones, with some missing. The table shows about 220,000 clones, with roughly 90% occurring only once. Germline V gene lookup returns CDR1 SGHDT and CDR2 YYEEEE. CDR3 length equals 13 residues. V was shortened by 6 bases and J by 1 base, with 8 bases between the two germline ends. Treatment: some 20 received Ad26.COV2.S at low or high dose, single or two shots; several received placebo; per-sample allocation not given. The investigators took samples on day 63 after the first vaccine or placebo injection.

The rearrangement joins TRBV5-6 to TRBJ1-3; D is unresolved. Specimen: peripheral blood, collected in a trial of Ad26.COV2.S vaccine versus placebo. The source of this sequence is a person between 18 and 60 years old who received the Ad26.COV2.S COVID-19 vaccine or a placebo. The CDR3 nucleotides are TGTGCCAGCACCCATACATCTGGAAACACCATATATTTT. The encoded protein is CASTHTSGNTIYF.